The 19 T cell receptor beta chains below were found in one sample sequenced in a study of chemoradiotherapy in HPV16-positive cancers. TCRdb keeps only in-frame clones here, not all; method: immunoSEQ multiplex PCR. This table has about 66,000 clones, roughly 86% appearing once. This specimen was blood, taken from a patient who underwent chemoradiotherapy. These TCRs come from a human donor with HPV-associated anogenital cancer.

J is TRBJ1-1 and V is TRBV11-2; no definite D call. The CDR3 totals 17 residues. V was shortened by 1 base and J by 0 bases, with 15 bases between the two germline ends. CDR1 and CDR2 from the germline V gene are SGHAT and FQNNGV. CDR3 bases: TGTGCCAGCAGCTTAGTAGCCGCCGGACCCCTGAACACTGAAGCTTTCTTT. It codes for CASSLVAAGPLNTEAFF.

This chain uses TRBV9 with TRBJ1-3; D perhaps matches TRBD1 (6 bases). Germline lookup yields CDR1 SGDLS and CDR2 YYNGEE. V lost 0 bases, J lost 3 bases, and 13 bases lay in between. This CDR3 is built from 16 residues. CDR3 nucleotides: TGTGCCAGCAGCGTAGCTCCACCAGGGGATGGAAACACCATATATTTT. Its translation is CASSVAPPGDGNTIYF.

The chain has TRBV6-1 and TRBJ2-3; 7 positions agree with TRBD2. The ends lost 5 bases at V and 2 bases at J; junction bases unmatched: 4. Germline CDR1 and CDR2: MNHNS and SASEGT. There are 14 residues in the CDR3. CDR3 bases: TGTGCCAGCAGTAGGGAGGGGAACACAGATACGCAGTATTTT. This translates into CASSREGNTDTQYF.

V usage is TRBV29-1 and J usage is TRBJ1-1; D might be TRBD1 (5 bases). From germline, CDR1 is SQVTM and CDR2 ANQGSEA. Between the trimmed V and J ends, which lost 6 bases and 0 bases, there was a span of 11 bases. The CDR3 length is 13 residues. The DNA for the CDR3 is TGCAGCGTGCTCAGGGTTATGAACACTGAAGCTTTCTTT. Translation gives CSVLRVMNTEAFF.

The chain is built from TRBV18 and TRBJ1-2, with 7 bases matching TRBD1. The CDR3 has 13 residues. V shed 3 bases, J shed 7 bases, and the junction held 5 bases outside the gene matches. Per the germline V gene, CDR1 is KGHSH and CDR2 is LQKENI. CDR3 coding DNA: TGTGCCAGCTCACCTGACAGGGTCTTTGGCTACACCTTC. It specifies CASSPDRVFGYTF.

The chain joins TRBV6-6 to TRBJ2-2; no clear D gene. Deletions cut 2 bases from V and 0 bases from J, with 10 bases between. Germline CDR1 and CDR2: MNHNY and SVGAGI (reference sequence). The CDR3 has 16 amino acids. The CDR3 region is CASSYIGGSNTGELFF. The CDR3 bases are TGTGCCAGCAGTTACATCGGCGGCTCGAACACCGGGGAGCTGTTTTTT.

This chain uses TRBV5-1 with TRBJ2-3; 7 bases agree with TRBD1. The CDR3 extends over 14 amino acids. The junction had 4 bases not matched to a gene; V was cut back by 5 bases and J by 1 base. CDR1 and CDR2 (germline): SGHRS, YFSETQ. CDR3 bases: TGCGCCAGCAGTCGTGGACAGGGCACAGATACGCAGTATTTT. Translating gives CASSRGQGTDTQYF.

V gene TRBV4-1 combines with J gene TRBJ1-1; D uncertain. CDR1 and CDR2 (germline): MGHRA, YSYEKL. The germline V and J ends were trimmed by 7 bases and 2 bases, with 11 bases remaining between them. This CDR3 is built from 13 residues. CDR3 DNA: TGCGCCAGCACCCTAGGGTCCAACACTGAAGCTTTCTTT. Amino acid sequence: CASTLGSNTEAFF.

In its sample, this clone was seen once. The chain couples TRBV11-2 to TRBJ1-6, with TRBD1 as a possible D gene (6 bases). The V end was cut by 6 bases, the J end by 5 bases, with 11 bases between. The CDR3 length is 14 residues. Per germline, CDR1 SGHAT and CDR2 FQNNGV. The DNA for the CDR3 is TGTGCCAGCAGGGGGCCAGGGGATAATTCACCCCTCCACTTT. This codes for CASRGPGDNSPLHF.

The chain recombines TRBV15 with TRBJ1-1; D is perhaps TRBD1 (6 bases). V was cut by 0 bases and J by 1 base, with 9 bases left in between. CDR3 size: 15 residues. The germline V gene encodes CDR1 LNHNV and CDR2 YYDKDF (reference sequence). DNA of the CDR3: TGTGCCACCAGCAGAGACGACAGGTCGAACACTGAAGCTTTCTTT. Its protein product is CATSRDDRSNTEAFF.

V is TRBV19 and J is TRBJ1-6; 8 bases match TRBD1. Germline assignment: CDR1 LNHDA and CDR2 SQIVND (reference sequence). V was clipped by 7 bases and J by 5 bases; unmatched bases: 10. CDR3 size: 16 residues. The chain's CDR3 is CASTQGAGINNSPLHF. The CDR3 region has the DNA TGTGCCAGTACCCAGGGGGCAGGAATTAATAATTCACCCCTCCACTTT.

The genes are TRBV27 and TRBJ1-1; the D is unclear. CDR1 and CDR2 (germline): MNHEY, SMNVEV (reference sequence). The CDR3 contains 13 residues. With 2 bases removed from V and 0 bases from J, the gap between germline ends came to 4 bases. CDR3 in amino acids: CASSLDMNTEAFF. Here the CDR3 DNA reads TGTGCCAGCAGTTTAGACATGAACACTGAAGCTTTCTTT.

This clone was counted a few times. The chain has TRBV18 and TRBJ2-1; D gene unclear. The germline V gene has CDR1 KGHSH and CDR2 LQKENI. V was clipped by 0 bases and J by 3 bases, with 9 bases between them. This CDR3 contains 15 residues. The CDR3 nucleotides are TGTGCCAGCTCACCACCGAACAGTTACTACAATGAGCAGTTCTTC. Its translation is CASSPPNSYYNEQFF.

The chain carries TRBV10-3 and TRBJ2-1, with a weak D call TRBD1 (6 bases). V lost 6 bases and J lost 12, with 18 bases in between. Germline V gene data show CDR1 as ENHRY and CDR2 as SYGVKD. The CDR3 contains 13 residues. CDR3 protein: CAISGNSRDMQFF. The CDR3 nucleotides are TGTGCCATCAGCGGTAACTCCCGGGACATGCAGTTCTTC.

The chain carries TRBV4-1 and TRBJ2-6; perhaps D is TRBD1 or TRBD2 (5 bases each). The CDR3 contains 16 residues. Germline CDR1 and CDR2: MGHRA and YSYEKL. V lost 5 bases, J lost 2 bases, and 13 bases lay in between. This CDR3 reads CASSLSGSAGANVLTF. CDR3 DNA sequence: TGCGCCAGCAGCTTGTCAGGGAGTGCTGGGGCCAACGTCCTGACTTTC.

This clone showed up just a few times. In DNA form, the CDR3 reads TGTGCCAGCAGTGAGTTCAGGGGAACCGGGTACTCCTACAATGAGCAGTTCTTC. This sequence encodes CASSEFRGTGYSYNEQFF. This chain uses TRBV6-1 with TRBJ2-1; tentatively, D is TRBD1 (6 bases). The V end lost 3 bases, the J end lost 0 bases, and 18 bases lay between the germline ends. The germline gives CDR1 MNHNS, CDR2 SASEGT. The CDR3 runs 18 residues.

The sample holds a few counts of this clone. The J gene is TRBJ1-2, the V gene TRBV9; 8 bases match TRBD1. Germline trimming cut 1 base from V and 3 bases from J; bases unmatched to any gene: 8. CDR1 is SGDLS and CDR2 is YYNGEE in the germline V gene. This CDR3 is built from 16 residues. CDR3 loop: CASSVHPTGADYGYTF. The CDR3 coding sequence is TGTGCCAGCAGCGTACACCCGACAGGGGCGGACTATGGCTACACCTTC.

The CDR3 region is CASSLDTSGRELFF. For the CDR3, the DNA is TGTGCCAGCAGCTTAGATACAAGTGGAAGGGAACTGTTTTTT. The rearrangement joins TRBV11-2 to TRBJ1-4, with unresolved D. V lost 0 bases and J 12 bases, leaving 14 bases between the germline ends. CDR1 is SGHAT, CDR2 FQNNGV, per germline. The CDR3 contains 14 residues. Looking up the rest from reference TRBV11-2 and TRBJ1-4 gives the full variable domain: EAGVAQSPRYKIIEKRQSVAFWCNPISGHATLYWYQQILGQGPKLLIQFQNNGVVDDSQLPKDRFSAERLKGVDSTLKIQPAKLEDSAVYLCASSLDTSGRELFFGSGTQLSVL.

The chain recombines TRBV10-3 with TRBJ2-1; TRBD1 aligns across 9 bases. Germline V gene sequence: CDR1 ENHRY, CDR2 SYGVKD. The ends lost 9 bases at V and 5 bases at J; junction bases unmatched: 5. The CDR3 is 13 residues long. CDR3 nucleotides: TGTGCCATTCGGACAGGGGCCAACAATGAGCAGTTCTTC. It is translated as CAIRTGANNEQFF.